Following are 14 T cell receptor beta chains from one sample sequenced in a study of OX40 agonist ivuxolimab in advanced cancers. TCRdb's table, derived via immunoSEQ multiplex PCR, lists solely in-frame clones and lacks some. The table includes 45,000 to 60,000 clones, 85% to 90% detected once. This specimen consisted of CD4+ or CD8+ T cells sorted from blood, obtained in a trial of the OX40 agonist ivuxolimab. The receptors come from an adult with an advanced solid tumor such as melanoma, head and neck, liver or kidney cancer.

Concerning this clone: The same CDR3 also results from other DNA sequences found in this sample. The gene calls are TRBV9 and TRBJ2-5; 9 bases map to TRBD2. Germline CDR1 is SGDLS and CDR2 is YYNGEE. Trimming at V came to 0 bases and at J to 5 bases, leaving 5 bases not matched to a gene. The length of the CDR3 is 15 residues. DNA for the CDR3: TGTGCCAGCAGCGTAGGAGGGGCGGGGGGGGAGACCCAGTACTTC. It specifies CASSVGGAGGETQYF.

The chain links TRBV5-1 to TRBJ2-3; D is ambiguous. Trimming cost V 5 bases and J 2 bases, with 9 bases left between them. The germline gives CDR1 SGHRS, CDR2 YFSETQ. The CDR3 covers 13 residues. As DNA, the CDR3 is TGCGCCAGCAGAGAAGGCCCCACAGATACGCAGTATTTT. Its protein is CASREGPTDTQYF.

The V gene is TRBV4-1, the J gene TRBJ2-3; the match to TRBD2 covers 8 bases. Germline V CDR1 and CDR2: MGHRA, YSYEKL. This CDR3 comprises 17 residues. Losses at the gene ends were 1 base for V and 3 bases for J; bases not matched to a gene: 9. In DNA, the CDR3 is TGCGCCAGCAGCCAAGGCGGTAGCGGGGCGGGAACAGATACGCAGTATTTT. Its protein product is CASSQGGSGAGTDTQYF.

V is TRBV7-9 and J is TRBJ2-7; no clear D gene. The CDR3 contains 12 residues. Germline CDR1 SEHNR, CDR2 FQNEAQ (reference sequence). The V gene lost 3 bases and the J gene lost 12 bases, with 15 bases spanning the gap. CDR3 coding DNA: TGTGCCAGCAGCTTCCAACAGCTTTCGCCGTACTTC. It translates to CASSFQQLSPYF.

The rearrangement joins TRBV5-1 to TRBJ2-7, with 9 nucleotides matching TRBD1. This CDR3 is 16 amino acids long. CDR1 SGHRS and CDR2 YFSETQ come from the germline V gene. V lost 0 bases to trimming and J lost 3 bases; unmatched junction nucleotides: 7. Here the CDR3 reads CASSLVGTGSFYEQYF. CDR3 DNA: TGCGCCAGCAGCTTGGTGGGGACAGGGTCTTTCTACGAGCAGTACTTC.

The chain has TRBV5-1 and TRBJ2-5; D not resolved. V lost 4 bases and J 1 base, leaving 2 bases between the germline ends. The length of the CDR3 is 11 residues. Germline-derived CDR1 and CDR2 are SGHRS and YFSETQ. This CDR3 is CASSPQETQYF. CDR3 DNA: TGCGCCAGCAGCCCCCAAGAGACCCAGTACTTC.

On this clone: A read error may account for a junction end that differs from germline. The chain employs TRBV5-5 and TRBJ2-1, with D possibly being TRBD2 (6 bases). The CDR3 contains 13 residues. CDR1 and CDR2 (germline): SGHKS, YYEKEE (reference sequence). CDR3 protein: CASSLSGRNDPLF. The CDR3 DNA reads TGTGCCAGCAGCTTAAGTGGGAGGAACGACCCGCTCTTC.

This rearrangement joins TRBV19 to TRBJ2-7; 7 bases map to TRBD1. From germline, CDR1 is LNHDA and CDR2 SQIVND (reference sequence). CDR3 length equals 17 residues. V lost 0 bases and J lost 3; bases outside the gene matches: 11. The CDR3 DNA sequence: TGTGCCAGTAGTATAGAGGGAAAGGGGGCATTTATCTACGAGCAGTACTTC. The encoded protein is CASSIEGKGAFIYEQYF.

The genes are TRBV6-1 and TRBJ1-4, with D maybe TRBD1 (5 bases). The V end lost 7 bases, the J end lost 5 bases, and 14 bases lay between the germline ends. The germline V gene has CDR1 MNHNS and CDR2 SASEGT. The CDR3 has 14 residues. CDR3: CASTDLGGNEKLFF. The CDR3 DNA reads TGTGCCAGCACCGATCTGGGGGGGAATGAAAAACTGTTTTTT.

This clone was recorded a few times. This sequence joins TRBV5-6 and TRBJ2-5; the D is unclear. CDR1 and CDR2 (germline): SGHDT, YYEEEE. The CDR3 is made up of 12 amino acids. The V end was cut by 1 base, the J end by 5 bases, with 6 bases between. This CDR3 is CASSLSTETQYF. The DNA of the CDR3 is TGTGCCAGCAGCTTGAGTACGGAGACCCAGTACTTC.

The chain couples TRBV5-1 to TRBJ1-4; TRBD1 matches 7 bases. Germline V gene data show CDR1 as SGHRS and CDR2 as YFSETQ. The V gene end was trimmed by 2 bases and the J gene end by 7 bases; junction bases not matched to a gene: 5. CDR3 length: 14 amino acids. The CDR3 region has the DNA TGCGCCAGCAGCTTACAGGGGTCGGTTGAAAAACTGTTTTTT. Amino acid sequence: CASSLQGSVEKLFF.

This sequence joins TRBV11-3 and TRBJ2-1; 9 bases are shared with TRBD1. The CDR3 has 14 residues. In germline, CDR1 is SGHNT, CDR2 YENEEA. V trimming: 3 bases; J trimming: 7 bases; junction bases outside the gene matches: 4. CDR3 sequence: CASSLGQGFNEQFF. The CDR3 region has the DNA TGTGCCAGCAGCTTGGGACAGGGTTTTAATGAGCAGTTCTTC.

The rearrangement uses TRBV5-1 and TRBJ2-7; TRBD1 agrees at 10 bases. The V segment lost 4 bases and the J segment 3 bases; nucleotides outside the gene matches: 4. CDR1 is SGHRS and CDR2 is YFSETQ in the germline V gene. CDR3 length equals 14 residues. CDR3 residues: CASSLGQGDYEQYF. The CDR3 DNA reads TGCGCCAGCAGCCTAGGACAGGGGGACTACGAGCAGTACTTC.

CDR3 in amino acids: CASSSGTQTETQYF. CDR3 coding DNA: TGTGCCAGCAGCTCCGGGACGCAGACAGAGACCCAGTACTTC. The chain combines TRBV7-7 with TRBJ2-5; D assignment may be TRBD1 or TRBD2 (5 bases each). Trimming pared 4 bases from V and 4 bases from J, leaving 13 bases between. Germline V gene lookup returns CDR1 SSHAT and CDR2 FNYEAQ (reference sequence). The CDR3 covers 14 residues.